These 13 T cell receptor beta chains share one sample of origin, sequenced in a study of T cell responses to AZD1222 COVID-19 vaccine. Sequencing was performed with immunoSEQ multiplex PCR; in TCRdb, only in-frame clones are kept and a portion is missing. The data show 170,000 or so clones, with about nine tenths seen just once and 2.6% held by the top ten. Sequencing used peripheral blood, obtained on day 0 of AZD1222 vaccination. Receptors were obtained from an adult in good health.

This CDR3 reads CASTRGGRNTEAFF. In DNA, the CDR3 is TGTGCCAGCACCCGGGGGGGGCGCAACACTGAAGCTTTCTTT. This chain uses TRBV6-5 with TRBJ1-1, with D possibly matching TRBD1 (6 bases). The CDR3 covers 14 residues. V was pared by 7 bases and J by 2 bases, with 14 bases between. Germline assignment: CDR1 MNHEY and CDR2 SVGAGI.

CDR3 residues: CASSQSPQDNYGYTF. The CDR3 DNA sequence: TGTGCCAGCAGCCAATCACCCCAGGACAACTATGGCTACACCTTC. The chain combines TRBV4-2 with TRBJ1-2; D gene ambiguous. CDR1 and CDR2 from the germline V gene are LGHNA and YNFKEQ. V gave up 2 bases and J gave up 2 bases, with 12 bases separating them. CDR3 size: 15 residues.

This sequence joins TRBV27 and TRBJ2-3; TRBD2 might be the D (5 bases). The ends were cut back, 8 bases at V and 8 bases at J, with 14 bases in the middle. CDR3 length equals 12 residues. Germline CDR1 reads MNHEY; CDR2 reads SMNVEV (reference sequence). Here the CDR3 DNA reads TGTGCCAGCGGAGGAGGTAGTGTTACGCAGTATTTT. Its translation is CASGGGSVTQYF.

The V and J genes are TRBV18 and TRBJ2-6; D unresolved. The CDR3 covers 14 residues. V gave up 1 base and J gave up 6 bases, with 7 bases separating them. Germline V gives CDR1 KGHSH, CDR2 LQKENI. The CDR3 DNA follows: TGTGCCAGCTCACCACTGCCAGAGGCCAACGTCCTGACTTTC. It translates to CASSPLPEANVLTF.

The chain links TRBV30 to TRBJ2-7, with 9 bases identical to TRBD1. The germline gives CDR1 GTSNPN, CDR2 SVGIG (reference sequence). The V segment lost 5 bases and the J segment 4 bases; nucleotides outside the gene matches: 12. The CDR3 runs to 15 residues. The DNA for the CDR3 is TGTGCCTGGTCCCGAGACAGGGGGAATTCGTACGAGCAGTACTTC. This gives the protein CAWSRDRGNSYEQYF.

This chain uses TRBV27 with TRBJ1-2; the D is unclear. CDR1 and CDR2 (germline): MNHEY, SMNVEV (reference sequence). Trimming shortened V by 5 bases and J by 0 bases, and 16 bases separated the two germline ends. The CDR3 runs to 16 residues. In nucleotides, the CDR3 is TGTGCCAGCAGTCCCCGCTGGGCACAGTCTAACTATGGCTACACCTTC. Translated, it gives CASSPRWAQSNYGYTF.

The chain couples TRBV18 to TRBJ1-6; possibly TRBD1 for D (6 bases). The CDR3 consists of 15 residues. With 3 bases removed from V and 7 bases from J, the gap between germline ends came to 13 bases. The V gene's germline CDR1 is KGHSH and CDR2 LQKENI. In DNA, the CDR3 is TGTGCCAGCTCACCCCGCGGACAGAGCAATTCACCCCTCCACTTT. Translated, it gives CASSPRGQSNSPLHF.

This chain uses TRBV24-1 with TRBJ1-1; weak D call: TRBD1 (5 bases). Trimming took off 8 bases at V and 1 base at J, with 19 bases between the two ends. The length of the CDR3 is 16 residues. Germline assignment: CDR1 KGHDR and CDR2 SFDVKD. The CDR3 region has the DNA TGTGCCACCAAGCAAAGGGGATATAAACCGAACACTGAAGCTTTCTTT. Its translation: CATKQRGYKPNTEAFF.

The V and J genes are TRBV19 and TRBJ1-1, with D uncertain. V was shortened by 5 bases and J by 2 bases, with 6 bases between the two germline ends. Germline-derived CDR1 and CDR2 are LNHDA and SQIVND (reference sequence). The CDR3 covers 12 residues. The CDR3 spells CASSFGNTEAFF. CDR3 bases: TGTGCCAGTAGTTTCGGAAACACTGAAGCTTTCTTT.

The rearrangement joins TRBV29-1 to TRBJ2-5; TRBD1 aligns across 11 bases. Germline CDR1 is SQVTM and CDR2 is ANQGSEA. The J segment lost 9 bases and the V segment lost 3 bases, leaving 9 bases of the junction unmatched. This CDR3 is 14 amino acids long. The CDR3 DNA reads TGCAGCGTTGAGGGCCCGGGACAGGGGGGTTCCCAGTACTTC. It codes for CSVEGPGQGGSQYF. Full variable domain (remainder filled in from reference TRBV29-1 and TRBJ2-5): SAVISQKPSRDICQRGTSLTIQCQVDSQVTMMFWYRQQPGQSLTLIATANQGSEATYESGFVIDKFPISRPNLTFSTLTVSNMSPEDSSIYLCSVEGPGQGGSQYFGPGTRLLVL.

This chain links TRBV2 with TRBJ2-7; TRBD1 might be the D (6 bases). V was shortened by 4 bases and J by 0 bases, with 10 bases between the two germline ends. This CDR3 contains 14 residues. Germline CDR1 SNHLY, CDR2 FYNNEI. CDR3 DNA: TGTGCCAGCAGTGGCGTAGGGGGCTCCTACGAGCAGTACTTC. Protein sequence: CASSGVGGSYEQYF.

The table lists this clone with a few counts. The rearrangement links TRBV5-1 to TRBJ1-4; 9 nucleotides align to TRBD1. The CDR3 length is 13 residues. CDR1 is SGHRS and CDR2 is YFSETQ in the germline V gene. The J segment lost 10 bases and the V segment lost 4 bases, leaving 5 bases of the junction unmatched. CDR3 loop: CASSTGGAGKLFF. The CDR3 nucleotides are TGCGCCAGCAGCACAGGGGGCGCCGGAAAACTGTTTTTT.

The chain couples TRBV18 to TRBJ1-3, with no clear D. V lost 6 bases and J 0 bases, leaving 9 bases between the germline ends. The germline gives CDR1 KGHSH, CDR2 LQKENI. The CDR3 consists of 14 residues. CDR3 in DNA: TGTGCCAGCTCGCCCCAGAGCTCTGGAAACACCATATATTTT. It is translated as CASSPQSSGNTIYF.